The source of this T cell receptor (beta chain) is a study of blood T cell repertoires in COVID-19. Turning to the study itself: PBMCs, B-cell-depleted T cells, or T cells provided the cDNA or gDNA that made up the material.

Two negative PCRs, clearance, or symptom resolution were required of recovered Cohort 3 donors. Generated by immunoSEQ multiplex PCR, the TCRdb table keeps only in-frame clones and is missing some. This sample yields around 500,000 clones, of which 70% to 90% are seen a single time; 8% to 9.5% belongs to the top ten. CDR1 is WNHNN, CDR2 SYGVQD, per germline (reference sequence). The CDR3 loop spans 16 amino acids. The germline V and J ends were trimmed by 5 bases and 3 bases, with 17 bases remaining between them. Sequenced sample: PBMCs or T cells enriched from blood (not recorded which). This sequence originates from a woman aged 60-75 years who had recovered from COVID-19. V usage is TRBV10-1 and J usage is TRBJ2-1; D is perhaps TRBD1 (5 bases). This chain's CDR3 is CASSNRIAFSYNEQFF. The DNA for the CDR3 is TGCGCCAGCAGTAACAGGATCGCCTTCAGCTACAATGAGCAGTTCTTC.